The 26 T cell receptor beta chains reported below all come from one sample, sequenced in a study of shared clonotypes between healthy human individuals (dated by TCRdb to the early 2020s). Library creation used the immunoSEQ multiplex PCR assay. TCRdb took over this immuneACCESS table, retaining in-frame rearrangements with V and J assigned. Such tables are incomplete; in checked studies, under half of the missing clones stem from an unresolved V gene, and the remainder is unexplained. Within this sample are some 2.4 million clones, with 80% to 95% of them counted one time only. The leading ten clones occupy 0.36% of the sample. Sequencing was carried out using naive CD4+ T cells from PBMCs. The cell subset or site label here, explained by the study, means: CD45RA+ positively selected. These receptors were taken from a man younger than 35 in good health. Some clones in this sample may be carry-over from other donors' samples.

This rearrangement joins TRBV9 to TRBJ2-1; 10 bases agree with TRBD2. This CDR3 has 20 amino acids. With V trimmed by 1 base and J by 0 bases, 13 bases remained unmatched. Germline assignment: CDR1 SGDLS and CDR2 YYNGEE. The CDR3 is CASSVRGTSERKSSYNEQFF. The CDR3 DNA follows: TGTGCCAGCAGCGTAAGGGGGACTAGCGAACGAAAGAGCTCCTACAATGAGCAGTTCTTC. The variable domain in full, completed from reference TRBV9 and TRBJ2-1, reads DSGVTQTPKHLITATGQRVTLRCSPRSGDLSVYWYQQSLDQGLQFLIQYYNGEERAKGNILERFSAQQFPDLHSELNLSSLELGDSALYFCASSVRGTSERKSSYNEQFFGPGTRLTVL.

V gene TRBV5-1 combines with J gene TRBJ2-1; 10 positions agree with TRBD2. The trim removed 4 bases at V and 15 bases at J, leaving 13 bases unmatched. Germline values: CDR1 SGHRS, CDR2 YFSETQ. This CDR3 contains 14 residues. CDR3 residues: CASSPGELAGVRFF. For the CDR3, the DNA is TGCGCCAGCAGCCCCGGAGAGCTAGCGGGAGTACGGTTCTTC.

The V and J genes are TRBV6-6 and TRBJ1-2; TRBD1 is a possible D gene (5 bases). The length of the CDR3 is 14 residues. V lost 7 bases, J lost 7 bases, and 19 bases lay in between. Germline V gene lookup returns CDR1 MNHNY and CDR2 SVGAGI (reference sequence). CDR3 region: CASNPRVGGGGYTF. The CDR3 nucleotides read TGTGCCAGCAACCCCAGGGTGGGGGGTGGTGGCTACACCTTC.

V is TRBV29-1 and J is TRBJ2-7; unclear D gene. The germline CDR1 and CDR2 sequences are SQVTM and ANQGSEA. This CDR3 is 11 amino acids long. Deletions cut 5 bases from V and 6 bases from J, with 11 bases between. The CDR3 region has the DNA TGCAGCGTTATGTGGTTAGGCGAGCAGTACTTC. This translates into CSVMWLGEQYF.

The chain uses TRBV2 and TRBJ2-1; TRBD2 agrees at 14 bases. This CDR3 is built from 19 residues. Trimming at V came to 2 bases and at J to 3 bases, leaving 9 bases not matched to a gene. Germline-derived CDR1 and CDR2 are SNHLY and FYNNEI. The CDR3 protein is CASSEYGTSGSRSYNEQFF. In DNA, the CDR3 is TGTGCCAGCAGTGAATACGGGACTAGCGGGAGTCGGAGCTACAATGAGCAGTTCTTC.

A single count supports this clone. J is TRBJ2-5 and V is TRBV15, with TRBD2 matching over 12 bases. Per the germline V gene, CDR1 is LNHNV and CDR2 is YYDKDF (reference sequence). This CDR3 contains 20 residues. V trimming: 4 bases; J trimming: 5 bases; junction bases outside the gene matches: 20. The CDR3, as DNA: TGTGCCACCAGCAATCATCGCTGGACAGGGCGACTAGCGGGAGTTGAGACCCAGTACTTC. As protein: CATSNHRWTGRLAGVETQYF.

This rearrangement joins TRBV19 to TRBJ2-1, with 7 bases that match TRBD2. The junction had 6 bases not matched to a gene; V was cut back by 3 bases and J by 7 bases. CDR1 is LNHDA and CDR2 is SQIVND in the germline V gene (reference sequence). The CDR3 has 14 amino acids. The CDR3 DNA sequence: TGTGCCAGTAGTATTCTAGCGGCTGAAAATGAGCAGTTCTTC. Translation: CASSILAAENEQFF.

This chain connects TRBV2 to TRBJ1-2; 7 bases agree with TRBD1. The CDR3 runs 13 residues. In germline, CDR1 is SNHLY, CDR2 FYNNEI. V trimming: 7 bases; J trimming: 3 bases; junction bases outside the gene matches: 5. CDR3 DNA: TGTGCCAGCACTCCCGGGACAGACTATGGCTACACCTTC. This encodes CASTPGTDYGYTF.

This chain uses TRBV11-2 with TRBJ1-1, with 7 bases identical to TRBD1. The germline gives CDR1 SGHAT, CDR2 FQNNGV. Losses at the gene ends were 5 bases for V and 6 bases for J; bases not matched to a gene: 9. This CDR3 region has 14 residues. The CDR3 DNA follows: TGTGCCAGCAGCCAAGCCGACAGGGAGGCTGAAGCTTTCTTT. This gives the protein CASSQADREAEAFF.

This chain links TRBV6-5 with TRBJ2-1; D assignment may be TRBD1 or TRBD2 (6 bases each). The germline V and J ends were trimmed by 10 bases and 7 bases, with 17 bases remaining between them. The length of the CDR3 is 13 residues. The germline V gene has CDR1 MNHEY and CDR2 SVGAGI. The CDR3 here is CATRLGGRNEQFF. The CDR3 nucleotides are TGTGCCACCCGACTAGGGGGTAGGAATGAGCAGTTCTTC.

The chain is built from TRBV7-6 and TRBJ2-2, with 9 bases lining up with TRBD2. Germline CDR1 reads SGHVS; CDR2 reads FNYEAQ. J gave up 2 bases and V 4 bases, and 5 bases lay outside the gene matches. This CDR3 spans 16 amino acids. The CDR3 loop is CASSYLAGINTGELFF. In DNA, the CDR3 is TGTGCCAGCAGCTACCTAGCGGGAATTAACACCGGGGAGCTGTTTTTT.

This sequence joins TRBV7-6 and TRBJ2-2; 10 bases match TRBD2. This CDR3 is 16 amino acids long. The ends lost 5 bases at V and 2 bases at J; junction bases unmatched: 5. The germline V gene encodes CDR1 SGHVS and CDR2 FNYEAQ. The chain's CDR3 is CASSRTSGTNTGELFF. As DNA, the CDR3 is TGTGCCAGCAGCAGGACTAGCGGTACAAACACCGGGGAGCTGTTTTTT.

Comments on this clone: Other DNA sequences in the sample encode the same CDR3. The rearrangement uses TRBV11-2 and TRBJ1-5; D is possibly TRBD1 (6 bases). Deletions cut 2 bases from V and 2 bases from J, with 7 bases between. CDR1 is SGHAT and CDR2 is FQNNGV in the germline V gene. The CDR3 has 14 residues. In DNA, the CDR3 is TGTGCCAGCAGCTTAAGGGGGGGCAATCAGCCCCAGCATTTT. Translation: CASSLRGGNQPQHF.

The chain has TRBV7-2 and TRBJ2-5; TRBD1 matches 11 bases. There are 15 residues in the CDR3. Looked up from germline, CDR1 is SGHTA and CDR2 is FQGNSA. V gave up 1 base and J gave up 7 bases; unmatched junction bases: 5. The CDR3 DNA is TGTGCCAGCAGCTTAGTGGGGACAGGGGGTGGGACCCAGTACTTC. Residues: CASSLVGTGGGTQYF.

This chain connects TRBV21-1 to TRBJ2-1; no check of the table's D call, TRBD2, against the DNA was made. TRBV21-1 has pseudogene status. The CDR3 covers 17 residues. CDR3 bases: TGTGCCAGCCGGATGGCGACTAGCGGATCCTCCTACAATGAGCAGTTCTTC. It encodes CASRMATSGSSYNEQFF.

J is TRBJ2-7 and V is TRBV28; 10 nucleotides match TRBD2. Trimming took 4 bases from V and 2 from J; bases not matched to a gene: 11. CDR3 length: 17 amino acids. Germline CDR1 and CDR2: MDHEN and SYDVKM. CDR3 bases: TGTGCCAGCAGTTCCCCCTTCGTAGCGGGAGGTGCCTACGAGCAGTACTTC. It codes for CASSSPFVAGGAYEQYF. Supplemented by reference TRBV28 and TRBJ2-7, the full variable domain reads DVKVTQSSRYLVKRTGEKVFLECVQDMDHENMFWYRQDPGLGLRLIYFSYDVKMKEKGDIPEGYSVSREKKERFSLILESASTNQTSMYLCASSSPFVAGGAYEQYFGPGTRLTVT.

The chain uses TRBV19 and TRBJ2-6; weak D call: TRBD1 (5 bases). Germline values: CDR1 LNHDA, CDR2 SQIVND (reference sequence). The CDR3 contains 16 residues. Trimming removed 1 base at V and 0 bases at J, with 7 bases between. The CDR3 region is CASSIGQYSGANVLTF. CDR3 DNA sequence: TGTGCCAGTAGTATAGGACAGTACTCTGGGGCCAACGTCCTGACTTTC.

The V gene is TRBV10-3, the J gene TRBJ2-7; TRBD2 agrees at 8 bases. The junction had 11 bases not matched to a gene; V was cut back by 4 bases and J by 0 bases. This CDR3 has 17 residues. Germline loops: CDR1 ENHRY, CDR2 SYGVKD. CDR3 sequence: CAISGRLAPRSSYEQYF. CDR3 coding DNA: TGTGCCATCAGTGGACGACTAGCGCCTAGGAGCTCCTACGAGCAGTACTTC.

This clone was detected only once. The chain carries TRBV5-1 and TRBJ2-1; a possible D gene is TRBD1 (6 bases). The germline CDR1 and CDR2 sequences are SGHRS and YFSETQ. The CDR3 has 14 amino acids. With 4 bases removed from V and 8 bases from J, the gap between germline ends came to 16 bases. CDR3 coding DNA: TGCGCCAGCAGCCCCGGACCAGGGACACATGAGCAGTTCTTC. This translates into CASSPGPGTHEQFF.

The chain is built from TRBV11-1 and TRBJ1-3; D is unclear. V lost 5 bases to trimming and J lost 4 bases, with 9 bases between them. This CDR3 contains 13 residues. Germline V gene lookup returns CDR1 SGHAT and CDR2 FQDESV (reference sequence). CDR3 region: CASSPEGGNTIYF. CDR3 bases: TGTGCCAGCAGCCCCGAGGGCGGAAACACCATATATTTT.

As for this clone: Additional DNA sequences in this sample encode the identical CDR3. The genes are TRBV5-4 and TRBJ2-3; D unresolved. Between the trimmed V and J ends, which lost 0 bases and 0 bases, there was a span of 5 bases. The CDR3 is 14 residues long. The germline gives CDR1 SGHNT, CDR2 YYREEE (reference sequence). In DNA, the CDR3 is TGTGCCAGCAGCTTGGTGGCTAGCACAGATACGCAGTATTTT. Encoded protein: CASSLVASTDTQYF.

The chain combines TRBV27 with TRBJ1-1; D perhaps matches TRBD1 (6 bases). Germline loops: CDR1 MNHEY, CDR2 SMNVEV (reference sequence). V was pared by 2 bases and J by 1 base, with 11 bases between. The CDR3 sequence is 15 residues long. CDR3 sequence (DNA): TGTGCCAGCAGTTTAATACAGGGCGCGAACACTGAAGCTTTCTTT. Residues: CASSLIQGANTEAFF.

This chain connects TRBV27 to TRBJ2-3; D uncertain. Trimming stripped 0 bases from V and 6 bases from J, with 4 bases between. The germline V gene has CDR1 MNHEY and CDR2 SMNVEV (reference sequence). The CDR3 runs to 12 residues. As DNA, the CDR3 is TGTGCCAGCAGTTTATCGGGGGATACGCAGTATTTT. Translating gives CASSLSGDTQYF.

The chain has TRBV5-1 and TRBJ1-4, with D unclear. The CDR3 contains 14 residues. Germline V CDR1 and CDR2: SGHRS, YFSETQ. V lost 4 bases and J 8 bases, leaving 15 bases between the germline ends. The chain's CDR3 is CASSIGHEQEKLFF. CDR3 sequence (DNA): TGCGCCAGCAGCATCGGTCATGAACAGGAAAAACTGTTTTTT. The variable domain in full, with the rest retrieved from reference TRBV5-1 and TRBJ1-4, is KAGVTQTPRYLIKTRGQQVTLSCSPISGHRSVSWYQQTPGQGLQFLFEYFSETQRNKGNFPGRFSGRQFSNSRSEMNVSTLELGDSALYLCASSIGHEQEKLFFGSGTQLSVL.

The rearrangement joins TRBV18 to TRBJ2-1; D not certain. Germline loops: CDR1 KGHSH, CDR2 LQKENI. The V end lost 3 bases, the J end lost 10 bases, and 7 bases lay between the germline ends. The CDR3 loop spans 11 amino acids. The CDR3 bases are TGTGCCAGCTCACCGTCGGGCGAGCAGTTCTTC. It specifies CASSPSGEQFF.

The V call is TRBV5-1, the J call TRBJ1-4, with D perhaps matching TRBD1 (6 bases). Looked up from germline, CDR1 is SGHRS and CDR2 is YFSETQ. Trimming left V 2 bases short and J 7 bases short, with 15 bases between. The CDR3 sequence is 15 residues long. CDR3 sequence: CASSFWGQGSEKLFF. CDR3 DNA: TGCGCCAGCAGCTTTTGGGGGCAGGGCTCTGAAAAACTGTTTTTT.